A single sample gave rise to the 32 T cell receptor beta chains below, sequenced in a study of Tregs in tolerant kidney transplant recipients. TCRdb's table, derived via immunoSEQ multiplex PCR, lists solely in-frame clones and lacks some. The sample has 200,000 to 300,000 clones; 65% to 85% are singletons. Sequenced input: CD4+ T cells from blood. These receptors originate from a human donor in good health.

V is TRBV5-1 and J is TRBJ1-1, with D tentatively TRBD1 (5 bases). There are 17 residues in the CDR3. CDR1 and CDR2 from the germline V gene are SGHRS and YFSETQ. Trimming removed 0 bases at V and 4 bases at J, with 19 bases between. CDR3 amino acids: CASSLDFRVCESTEAFF. The CDR3 nucleotides read TGCGCCAGCAGCTTGGACTTCAGGGTGTGTGAATCCACTGAAGCTTTCTTT.

As for this clone: Compared with germline, one end of the junction differs, possibly owing to a read error. The chain links TRBV11-2 to TRBJ2-7; 15 bases line up with TRBD2. The germline gives CDR1 SGHAT, CDR2 FQNNGV. The CDR3 is 16 residues long. The CDR3 region is CASSLDFGLAGGLIGF. CDR3 sequence (DNA): TGTGCCAGCAGCTTAGACTTCGGACTAGCGGGAGGGCTAATTGGCTTC. Full variable domain (rest looked up from reference TRBV11-2 and TRBJ2-7): EAGVAQSPRYKIIEKRQSVAFWCNPISGHATLYWYQQILGQGPKLLIQFQNNGVVDDSQLPKDRFSAERLKGVDSTLKIQPAKLEDSAVYLCASSLDFGLAGGLIGFGPGTRLTVT.

The chain couples TRBV29-1 to TRBJ1-5; D not resolved. The germline gives CDR1 SQVTM, CDR2 ANQGSEA. Trimming stripped 0 bases from V and 7 bases from J, with 10 bases between. CDR3 length: 13 amino acids. CDR3 coding DNA: TGCAGCGTTGAAGAAAGTTGGGGACAGCCCCAGCATTTT. Translation: CSVEESWGQPQHF.

V is TRBV19 and J is TRBJ2-1; D is undetermined. CDR3 length: 14 amino acids. Trimming cost V 3 bases and J 8 bases, with 14 bases left between them. Germline V gene lookup returns CDR1 LNHDA and CDR2 SQIVND (reference sequence). The CDR3 region has the DNA TGTGCCAGTAGTATGGTGCCCCCCTTAGATGAGCAGTTCTTC. This encodes CASSMVPPLDEQFF.

This chain joins TRBV5-6 and TRBJ1-1, with D possibly matching TRBD1 (5 bases). There are 16 residues in the CDR3. Germline lookup yields CDR1 SGHDT and CDR2 YYEEEE. The germline V and J ends were trimmed by 2 bases and 0 bases, with 14 bases remaining between them. CDR3 nucleotide sequence: TGTGCCAGCAGCTTTGACCAGGGCGAGATGAACACTGAAGCTTTCTTT. Amino acids: CASSFDQGEMNTEAFF.

The rearrangement uses TRBV7-2 and TRBJ1-2; weak D call: TRBD1 (6 bases). Germline V CDR1 and CDR2: SGHTA, FQGNSA. V dropped 2 bases and J dropped 2 bases, with 12 bases sitting between them. The CDR3 spans 15 residues. The CDR3 region has the DNA TGTGCCAGCAGCTTAAGACCAGGGACAAACTATGGCTACACCTTC. Translated, it gives CASSLRPGTNYGYTF.

This rearrangement joins TRBV4-2 to TRBJ1-5; 7 positions agree with TRBD1. This CDR3 is 15 amino acids long. V shed 3 bases, J shed 4 bases, and the junction held 6 bases outside the gene matches. Per germline, CDR1 LGHNA and CDR2 YNFKEQ. Here the CDR3 DNA reads TGTGCCAGCAGCCAGCGGGGACAGCCAAATCAGCCCCAGCATTTT. Translating it yields CASSQRGQPNQPQHF.

V is TRBV6-5 and J is TRBJ1-6; TRBD1 is a possible D gene (5 bases). Trimming removed 7 bases from V and 7 bases from J, with 17 bases in between. This CDR3 contains 15 residues. The germline V gene encodes CDR1 MNHEY and CDR2 SVGAGI. Here the CDR3 reads CASIIRVSGNSPLHF. CDR3 in DNA: TGTGCCAGCATCATCAGGGTTTCGGGAAATTCACCCCTCCACTTT.

This chain uses TRBV30 with TRBJ1-2, with D uncertain. The CDR3 totals 13 residues. Trimming stripped 2 bases from V and 4 bases from J, with 11 bases between. In germline, CDR1 is GTSNPN, CDR2 SVGIG (reference sequence). For the CDR3, the DNA is TGTGCCTGGAGTCAACAGTATTTCTATGGCTACACCTTC. Residues: CAWSQQYFYGYTF.

The chain couples TRBV7-9 to TRBJ2-5; D possibly matches TRBD1 or TRBD2 (5 bases each). The CDR3 consists of 14 residues. Germline values: CDR1 SEHNR, CDR2 FQNEAQ (reference sequence). Trimming took 10 bases from V and 1 from J, leaving 16 bases between them. In nucleotides, the CDR3 is TGTGCCACCTCATCTGGGACGGGCCAAGAGACCCAGTACTTC. Translation gives CATSSGTGQETQYF.

The chain links TRBV2 to TRBJ2-5; D tentatively fits TRBD1 or TRBD2 (5 bases each). The germline V and J ends were trimmed by 8 bases and 5 bases, with 15 bases remaining between them. This CDR3 comprises 13 residues. Germline CDR1 and CDR2: SNHLY and FYNNEI. The CDR3: CASVRGPRETQYF. CDR3 DNA sequence: TGTGCCAGCGTCCGGGGACCCCGGGAGACCCAGTACTTC.

The chain combines TRBV2 with TRBJ2-5, with TRBD2 as a possible D gene (6 bases). Germline-derived CDR1 and CDR2 are SNHLY and FYNNEI. This CDR3 spans 15 amino acids. The V end was cut by 5 bases, the J end by 4 bases, with 17 bases between. CDR3 protein: CASSPSTSRVETQYF. CDR3 in DNA: TGTGCCAGCAGTCCCTCCACTAGCAGAGTAGAGACCCAGTACTTC.

The chain employs TRBV5-1 and TRBJ2-2; D tentatively fits TRBD1 or TRBD2 (6 bases each). This CDR3 contains 16 residues. With 4 bases removed from V and 0 bases from J, the gap between germline ends came to 13 bases. The germline V gene has CDR1 SGHRS and CDR2 YFSETQ. Here the CDR3 reads CASSPKGGANTGELFF. CDR3 DNA sequence: TGCGCCAGCAGCCCGAAGGGGGGCGCGAACACCGGGGAGCTGTTTTTT.

The V call is TRBV7-8, the J call TRBJ1-1; no firm D call. The CDR3 spans 15 residues. V was clipped by 4 bases and J by 1 base, with 13 bases between them. Per germline, CDR1 SGHVS and CDR2 FQNEAQ. Written as DNA, the CDR3 is TGTGCCAGCAGCTCCCGTGTGGGAACGAACACTGAAGCTTTCTTT. Its translation is CASSSRVGTNTEAFF.

This clone showed up just once. The CDR3 region has the DNA TGTGCCAGCAGCCAAGATCCAGGGCCCTACGAGCAGTACTTC. Encoded protein: CASSQDPGPYEQYF. The chain uses TRBV4-2 and TRBJ2-7; D perhaps matches TRBD1 (5 bases). V lost 0 bases to trimming and J lost 2 bases, with 8 bases between them. Per germline, CDR1 LGHNA and CDR2 YNFKEQ. The CDR3 consists of 14 residues.

V and J are TRBV18 and TRBJ2-5, with D perhaps matching TRBD2 (5 bases). Between the trimmed V and J ends, which lost 5 bases and 3 bases, there was a span of 7 bases. This CDR3 comprises 12 residues. The germline V gene has CDR1 KGHSH and CDR2 LQKENI. CDR3 region: CASSEGKETQYF. The DNA of the CDR3 is TGTGCCAGCTCAGAGGGTAAAGAGACCCAGTACTTC.

This chain uses TRBV5-1 with TRBJ1-5; 9 nucleotides match TRBD1. The CDR3 is 15 residues long. CDR1 is SGHRS and CDR2 is YFSETQ in the germline V gene. Trimming at V came to 0 bases and at J to 2 bases, leaving 0 bases not matched to a gene. The chain's CDR3 is CASSLGTGGNQPQHF. The CDR3 DNA sequence: TGCGCCAGCAGCTTGGGGACAGGGGGCAATCAGCCCCAGCATTTT.

The chain carries TRBV29-1 and TRBJ1-2; 8 nucleotides line up with TRBD1. Per the germline V gene, CDR1 is SQVTM and CDR2 is ANQGSEA. The CDR3 totals 12 residues. Germline trimming cut 5 bases from V and 7 bases from J; bases unmatched to any gene: 6. CDR3 sequence reads: CSVRGTGLGYTF. CDR3 DNA sequence: TGCAGCGTTCGGGGGACAGGTCTTGGCTACACCTTC.

Of note for this clone: The same CDR3 is also encoded by other DNA sequences in this sample. CDR3 in DNA: TGTGCCAGCAGCCCTTGGGGTGGCTACACCTTC. Translation gives CASSPWGGYTF. The rearrangement links TRBV16 to TRBJ1-2; D not resolved. V lost 4 bases to trimming and J lost 7 bases, with 7 bases between them. The germline gives CDR1 KGHSY, CDR2 FQNENV. The CDR3 length is 11 residues.

This rearrangement joins TRBV4-2 to TRBJ2-7; maybe TRBD2 (7 bases). The CDR3 runs to 17 residues. CDR1 LGHNA and CDR2 YNFKEQ come from the germline V gene. The V end was cut by 3 bases, the J end by 2 bases, with 20 bases between. The CDR3 DNA reads as TGTGCCAGCAGCCAGGGGAGGGCGGGGGCGTACCCCTACGAGCAGTACTTC. As protein: CASSQGRAGAYPYEQYF.

This clone was seen just once. V and J are TRBV6-5 and TRBJ1-1; no definite D call. The V gene's germline CDR1 is MNHEY and CDR2 SVGAGI. CDR3 length: 14 amino acids. V was shortened by 0 bases and J by 2 bases, with 7 bases between the two germline ends. The CDR3 loop is CASSYSVRNTEAFF. CDR3 nucleotides: TGTGCCAGCAGTTACTCGGTCCGAAACACTGAAGCTTTCTTT.

The chain carries TRBV18 and TRBJ2-2, with D uncertain. The V and J ends lost 1 base and 1 base respectively, with 10 bases between them. The CDR3 sequence is 16 residues long. Germline-derived CDR1 and CDR2 are KGHSH and LQKENI. CDR3 sequence: CASSPLSLQNTGELFF. The DNA of the CDR3 is TGTGCCAGCTCACCACTTAGTCTGCAGAACACCGGGGAGCTGTTTTTT.

The chain uses TRBV5-1 and TRBJ2-1, with D perhaps assigned TRBD1 or TRBD2 (6 bases each). Germline V gene sequence: CDR1 SGHRS, CDR2 YFSETQ. This CDR3 region has 14 residues. V gave up 1 base and J gave up 5 bases, with 10 bases separating them. CDR3 residues: CASSLRGLDNEQFF. CDR3 bases: TGCGCCAGCAGCTTGCGGGGGCTGGACAATGAGCAGTTCTTC.

The V and J genes are TRBV7-2 and TRBJ2-2, with D tentatively TRBD2 (7 bases). This CDR3 region has 16 residues. Trimming cost V 2 bases and J 2 bases, with 12 bases left between them. The germline CDR1 and CDR2 sequences are SGHTA and FQGNSA. The CDR3 is CASSLSGGLNTGELFF. DNA for the CDR3: TGTGCCAGCAGCTTATCGGGGGGCCTCAACACCGGGGAGCTGTTTTTT.

This clone was observed a few times. The chain couples TRBV6-6 to TRBJ1-4; D remains ambiguous. The germline V gene encodes CDR1 MNHNY and CDR2 SVGAGI (reference sequence). The CDR3 covers 12 residues. Trimming took off 6 bases at V and 7 bases at J, with 9 bases between the two ends. CDR3 sequence reads: CASSPGLEKLFF. The CDR3 DNA sequence: TGTGCCAGCAGCCCCGGGCTTGAAAAACTGTTTTTT.

V is TRBV5-1 and J is TRBJ2-5, with no clear D. V lost 0 bases, J lost 5 bases, and 8 bases lay in between. From germline, CDR1 is SGHRS and CDR2 YFSETQ. This CDR3 has 13 residues. This CDR3 reads CASSLGLLETQYF. The CDR3 DNA sequence: TGCGCCAGCAGCTTGGGGCTTTTGGAGACCCAGTACTTC.

The chain recombines TRBV19 with TRBJ2-1; D tentatively fits TRBD1 or TRBD2 (5 bases each). CDR3 length equals 13 residues. V shed 7 bases and J shed 4 bases, with 11 bases lying between them. The germline V gene has CDR1 LNHDA and CDR2 SQIVND (reference sequence). The CDR3 DNA reads as TGTGCCAGTAATAAGGGACGGTACAATGAGCAGTTCTTC. It encodes CASNKGRYNEQFF.

V is TRBV5-1 and J is TRBJ2-3, with D possibly matching TRBD1 (6 bases). The ends were cut back, 1 base at V and 3 bases at J, with 9 bases in the middle. Germline CDR1 is SGHRS and CDR2 is YFSETQ. This CDR3 contains 14 residues. The CDR3 DNA reads TGCGCCAGCAGCTTGACAGGGAGTACAGATACGCAGTATTTT. It yields the protein CASSLTGSTDTQYF.

This chain links TRBV2 with TRBJ2-3; 11 bases fit TRBD2. This CDR3 has 15 residues. Germline V gives CDR1 SNHLY, CDR2 FYNNEI. V lost 6 bases to trimming and J lost 4 bases; unmatched junction nucleotides: 6. The DNA for the CDR3 is TGTGCCAGCAGCCGCCTTAGCGGGGGGGCAGATACGCAGTATTTT. This encodes CASSRLSGGADTQYF.

This chain links TRBV9 with TRBJ1-2, with D unclear. Trimming took off 0 bases at V and 8 bases at J, with 14 bases between the two ends. This CDR3 has 14 amino acids. Per the germline V gene, CDR1 is SGDLS and CDR2 is YYNGEE. The CDR3: CASSVDGYTGGYTF. The CDR3 DNA reads as TGTGCCAGCAGCGTAGACGGGTATACGGGCGGCTACACCTTC.

The chain couples TRBV7-6 to TRBJ2-7; D not resolved. The ends were cut back, 3 bases at V and 3 bases at J, with 6 bases in the middle. There are 12 residues in the CDR3. Germline-derived CDR1 and CDR2 are SGHVS and FNYEAQ. The CDR3 DNA reads TGTGCCAGCAGCTTGGTCGGCTACGAGCAGTACTTC. Translation: CASSLVGYEQYF. Supplemented by reference TRBV7-6 and TRBJ2-7, the full variable domain reads GAGVSQSPRYKVTKRGQDVALRCDPISGHVSLYWYRQALGQGPEFLTYFNYEAQQDKSGLPNDRFSAERPEGSISTLTIQRTEQRDSAMYRCASSLVGYEQYFGPGTRLTVT.

The V call is TRBV5-4, the J call TRBJ2-2; tentatively, D is TRBD1 (6 bases). V dropped 1 base and J dropped 4 bases, with 8 bases sitting between them. The CDR3 consists of 14 residues. Germline V gene lookup returns CDR1 SGHNT and CDR2 YYREEE (reference sequence). CDR3 region: CASSLKGGTGELFF. The CDR3 region has the DNA TGTGCCAGCAGCTTGAAAGGGGGCACCGGGGAGCTGTTTTTT.